The 4 T cell receptor beta chains below were found in one sample sequenced in a study of blood T cell repertoires in COVID-19. Measured with immunoSEQ multiplex PCR; TCRdb has only the in-frame clones, and not every one. The sample holds 400,000 or so clones, around 87% seen once. Sequenced: PBMCs or T cells enriched from blood (not recorded which). The receptors shown here come from a man in his forties in a cohort exposed to, infected with or recovered from COVID-19 (not recorded which).

The gene calls are TRBV4-2 and TRBJ2-7, with 11 nucleotides matching TRBD2. J lost 2 bases, V lost 3 bases, and 6 bases had no gene match. This CDR3 is 16 amino acids long. Germline lookup yields CDR1 LGHNA and CDR2 YNFKEQ. The CDR3: CASSQYLAGGAYEQYF. The CDR3 coding sequence is TGTGCCAGCAGCCAGTATCTAGCGGGAGGAGCCTACGAGCAGTACTTC.

V usage is TRBV6-5 and J usage is TRBJ1-1; 9 nucleotides align to TRBD1. The CDR3 is 14 residues long. Germline CDR1 MNHEY, CDR2 SVGAGI. Losses at the gene ends were 6 bases for V and 4 bases for J; bases not matched to a gene: 6. The CDR3 sequence is CASRGTGWTTEAFF. The CDR3 DNA reads TGTGCCAGCAGGGGGACAGGGTGGACCACTGAAGCTTTCTTT.

The rearrangement joins TRBV15 to TRBJ2-3; 7 nucleotides align to TRBD2. The germline V gene has CDR1 LNHNV and CDR2 YYDKDF (reference sequence). CDR3 length: 15 amino acids. V lost 4 bases, J lost 4 bases, and 8 bases stayed unmatched. The CDR3 loop reads CATSMGGRDADTQYF. The DNA of the CDR3 is TGTGCCACCAGCATGGGCGGGAGAGATGCAGATACGCAGTATTTT.

The chain carries TRBV28 and TRBJ1-1; D perhaps matches TRBD1 (6 bases). Germline CDR1 reads MDHEN; CDR2 reads SYDVKM. V lost 6 bases and J lost 3, with 17 bases in between. This CDR3 comprises 15 residues. CDR3 region: CASRTTGRGDTEAFF. CDR3 nucleotides: TGTGCCAGCAGAACAACAGGGCGGGGGGACACTGAAGCTTTCTTT.